At least ten counts were recorded for the clone carrying this T cell receptor beta chain. What it recognizes is unknown. The J segment lost 3 bases and the V segment lost 7 bases, leaving 5 bases of the junction unmatched. Per germline, CDR1 SNHLY and CDR2 FYNNEI. CDR3 length: 15 residues. Sequencing libraries for TCR beta were prepared with iRepertoire HTBI primers and Arm-PCR of CDR3 regions. TCRdb analysed the multiplex PCR reads with MiXCR anew, one entry per CDR3 protein. The data contain a few hundred thousand distinct CDR3 sequences, about 25% of them singletons. This sample is drawn from a study of regulatory T cells in long-lasting Graves disease. The overall study: Over-5-year antithyroid drug use with positive TSH receptor antibodies defined persistent Graves' disease in the study.

The time point is: persistent/refractory GD, antithyroid drugs over 5 years with positive TRAb. Researchers made the TCR library from RNA that was extracted from PBMCs. General study results and limits: Analysis covered peripheral blood alone, not thyroid tissue.

This clonotype originated in a female donor with Graves disease. This chain links TRBV2 with TRBJ2-2; 10 bases map to TRBD2. The material was peripheral blood mononuclear cells (PBMCs), obtained when the disease was refractory, from a patient treated with antithyroid drugs. CDR3 bases: TGTGCCAGCACGCCCGGGACTAGCGACACCGGGGAGCTGTTTTTT. Translated: CASTPGTSDTGELFF.